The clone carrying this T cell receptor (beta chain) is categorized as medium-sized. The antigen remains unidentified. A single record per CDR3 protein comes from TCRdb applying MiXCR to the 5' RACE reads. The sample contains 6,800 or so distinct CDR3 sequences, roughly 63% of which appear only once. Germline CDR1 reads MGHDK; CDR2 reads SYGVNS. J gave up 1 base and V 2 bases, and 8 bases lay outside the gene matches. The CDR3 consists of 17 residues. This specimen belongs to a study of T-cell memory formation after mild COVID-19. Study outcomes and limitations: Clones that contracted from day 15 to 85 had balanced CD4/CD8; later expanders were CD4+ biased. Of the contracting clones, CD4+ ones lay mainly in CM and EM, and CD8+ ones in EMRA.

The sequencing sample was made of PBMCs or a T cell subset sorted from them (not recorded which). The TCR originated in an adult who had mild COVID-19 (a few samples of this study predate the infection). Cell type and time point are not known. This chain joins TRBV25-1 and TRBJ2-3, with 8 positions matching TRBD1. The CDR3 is CASSEPTYRGGTDTQYF. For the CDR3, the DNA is TGTGCCAGCAGTGAACCCACCTACAGGGGGGGCACAGATACGCAGTATTTT.